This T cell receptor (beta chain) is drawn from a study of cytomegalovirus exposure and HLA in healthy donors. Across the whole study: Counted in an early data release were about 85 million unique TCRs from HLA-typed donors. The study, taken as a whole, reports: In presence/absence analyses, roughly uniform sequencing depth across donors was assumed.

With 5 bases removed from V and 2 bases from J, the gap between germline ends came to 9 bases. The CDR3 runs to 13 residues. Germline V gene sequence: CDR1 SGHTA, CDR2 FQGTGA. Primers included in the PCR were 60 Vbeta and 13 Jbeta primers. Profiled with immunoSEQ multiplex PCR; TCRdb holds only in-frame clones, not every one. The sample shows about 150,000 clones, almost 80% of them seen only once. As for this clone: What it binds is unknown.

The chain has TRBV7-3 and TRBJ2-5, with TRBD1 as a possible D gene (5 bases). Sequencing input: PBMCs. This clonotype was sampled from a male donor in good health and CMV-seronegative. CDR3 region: CASSPSGQETQYF. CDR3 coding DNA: TGTGCCAGCAGCCCCTCAGGGCAAGAGACCCAGTACTTC. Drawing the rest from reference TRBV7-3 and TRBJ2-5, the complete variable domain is GAGVSQTPSNKVTEKGKYVELRCDPISGHTALYWYRQSLGQGPEFLIYFQGTGAADDSGLPNDRFFAVRPEGSVSTLKIQRTERGDSAVYLCASSPSGQETQYFGPGTRLLVL.